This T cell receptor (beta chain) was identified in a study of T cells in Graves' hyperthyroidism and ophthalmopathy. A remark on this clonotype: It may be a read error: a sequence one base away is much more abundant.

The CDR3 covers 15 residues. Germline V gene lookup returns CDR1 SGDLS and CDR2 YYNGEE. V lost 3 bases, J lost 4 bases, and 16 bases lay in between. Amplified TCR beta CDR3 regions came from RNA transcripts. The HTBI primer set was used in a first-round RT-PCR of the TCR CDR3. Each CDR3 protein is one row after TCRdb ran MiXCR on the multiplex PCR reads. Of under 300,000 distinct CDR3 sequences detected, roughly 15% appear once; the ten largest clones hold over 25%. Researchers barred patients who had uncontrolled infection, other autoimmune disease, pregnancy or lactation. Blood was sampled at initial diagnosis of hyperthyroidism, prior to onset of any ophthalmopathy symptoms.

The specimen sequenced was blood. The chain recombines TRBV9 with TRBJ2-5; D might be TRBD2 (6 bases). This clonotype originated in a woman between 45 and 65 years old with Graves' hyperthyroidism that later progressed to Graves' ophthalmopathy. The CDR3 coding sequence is TGTGCCAGCAGCGCCGGGGGAGTGGGAGGAGAGACCCAGTACTTC. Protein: CASSAGGVGGETQYF.